The 22 T cell receptor beta chains in this list originate from one sample, sequenced in a study of T cell repertoires in cytomegalovirus infection. MiXCR, applied by TCRdb to the reads, yields one record per CDR3 protein. Of 740,000 or so distinct CDR3 sequences in the sample, approximately 40% are singletons; the top ten hold around 3%. The specimen sequenced was PBMCs. The receptors shown here come from a human donor in good health (CMV status not recorded). Some clones in this sample may be carry-over from other donors' samples.

This clonotype was observed a few times. This rearrangement joins TRBV28 to TRBJ1-2; 7 bases fit TRBD1. CDR3 length: 17 residues. CDR1 and CDR2 from the germline V gene are MDHEN and SYDVKM. Germline trimming cut 5 bases from V and 2 bases from J; bases unmatched to any gene: 14. This CDR3 is CASSPGDSAARNYGYTF. In DNA form, the CDR3 reads TGTGCCAGCAGTCCCGGGGACAGTGCAGCGCGGAACTATGGCTACACCTTC.

On this clonotype itself: Just one base apart from a much larger clone, this may be a read error. This chain links TRBV6-8 with TRBJ1-1, with TRBD1 matching 9 bases. The V and J ends lost 6 bases and 4 bases, in that order; junction bases with no gene match: 3. This CDR3 contains 13 residues. Germline values: CDR1 MNHGY, CDR2 SAAAGT. The CDR3 coding sequence is TGTGCCAGCAGCTGGGACAGGGCCACTGAAGCTTTCTTT. This codes for CASSWDRATEAFF.

This clonotype has more than one count but fewer than ten. The chain combines TRBV27 with TRBJ2-3; perhaps TRBD2 as D (5 bases). Germline loops: CDR1 MNHEY, CDR2 SMNVEV (reference sequence). V lost 3 bases and J lost 4, with 14 bases in between. This CDR3 has 15 amino acids. CDR3 sequence: CASSLLPLRADTQYF. The CDR3 DNA follows: TGTGCCAGCAGTTTGCTCCCCCTGCGGGCAGATACGCAGTATTTT.

The CDR3 nucleotides read TGTGCCAGCAGCTTAGATAACAGAGCCAAAAACATTCAGTACTTC. Translating gives CASSLDNRAKNIQYF. This rearrangement joins TRBV7-2 to TRBJ2-4; D call uncertain. In germline, CDR1 is SGHTA, CDR2 FQGNSA. Trimming left V 1 base short and J 0 bases short, with 7 bases between. The CDR3 totals 15 residues.

Of note for this clonotype: A read error is likely, as this CDR3 ends without the conserved phenylalanine or tryptophan. This rearrangement joins TRBV12-3 or TRBV12-4 to TRBJ1-4, with 8 bases that match TRBD1. After removal of 4 bases from V and 5 bases from J, the junction contained 6 bases not matched to a gene. The CDR3 totals 15 residues. The CDR3 loop reads CASSSRTGRNEKLFC. Written as DNA, the CDR3 is TGTGCCAGCAGTTCCCGGACAGGGCGGAATGAAAAACTGTTTTGT.

This clonotype has a handful of counts. This chain connects TRBV11-2 to TRBJ1-2; D is perhaps TRBD1 (5 bases). Trimming removed 5 bases at V and 2 bases at J, with 9 bases between. Germline CDR1 SGHAT, CDR2 FQNNGV. The CDR3 is 13 amino acids. The CDR3 spells CASSANRNYGYTF. In DNA form, the CDR3 reads TGTGCCAGCAGCGCCAACAGGAACTATGGCTACACCTTC.

A word on this clonotype: One end of the junction fails to match germline, which may point to a read error. The chain couples TRBV15 to TRBJ2-2; 7 bases agree with TRBD2. Germline V lookup: CDR1 LNHNV, CDR2 YYDKDF (reference sequence). The CDR3 totals 17 residues. CDR3 loop: CVTSNHGGRSSAGELFF. The CDR3 DNA sequence: TGTGTCACCAGCAATCACGGGGGGAGAAGTTCGGCCGGGGAGCTGTTTTTT.

This clonotype was seen only a few times. The chain links TRBV11-2 to TRBJ2-1; 7 nucleotides align to TRBD1. The germline V gene has CDR1 SGHAT and CDR2 FQNNGV. CDR3 size: 16 residues. V lost 3 bases, J lost 2 bases, and 7 bases stayed unmatched. CDR3 loop: CASSLGRGGPYNEQFF. CDR3 DNA sequence: TGTGCCAGCAGCTTGGGCAGAGGGGGCCCCTACAATGAGCAGTTCTTC.

The V and J genes are TRBV28 and TRBJ2-4; D might be TRBD2 (5 bases). Germline-derived CDR1 and CDR2 are MDHEN and SYDVKM. Trimming stripped 2 bases from V and 4 bases from J, with 9 bases between. The CDR3 has 14 amino acids. The CDR3 protein is CASSLPAVKNIQYF. The CDR3 nucleotides read TGTGCCAGCAGTTTACCAGCGGTTAAAAACATTCAGTACTTC.

This clonotype was detected only a few times. The rearrangement uses TRBV10-3 and TRBJ1-5; 10 nucleotides agree with TRBD1. Germline V gene data show CDR1 as ENHRY and CDR2 as SYGVKD. The CDR3 has 13 residues. V lost 4 bases and J lost 8; bases outside the gene matches: 2. Here the CDR3 DNA reads TGTGCCATCAGTGGACAGGGGGCTGAGCCCCAGCATTTT. Protein: CAISGQGAEPQHF.

The V call is TRBV6-8, the J call TRBJ2-7; a weak D match, TRBD1 (5 bases). The germline V gene encodes CDR1 MNHGY and CDR2 SAAAGT. The CDR3 extends over 16 amino acids. Trimming removed 4 bases from V and 6 bases from J, with 22 bases in between. This CDR3 reads CASSSWSAGQSFEQYF. DNA of the CDR3: TGTGCCAGCAGTTCATGGTCGGCAGGGCAGTCGTTCGAGCAGTACTTC.

This clonotype was counted a few times. The chain couples TRBV5-6 to TRBJ1-1; 8 positions match TRBD1. The CDR3 is made up of 14 amino acids. The germline V gene has CDR1 SGHDT and CDR2 YYEEEE. Trimming cost V 4 bases and J 1 base; bases outside gene matches: 3. The CDR3 DNA is TGTGCCAGCAGCCCAGGGGGCTGGAACACTGAAGCTTTCTTT. This sequence encodes CASSPGGWNTEAFF.

In its sample, this clonotype was seen many times. The rearrangement joins TRBV7-6 to TRBJ2-7; D may be TRBD2 (6 bases). CDR3 size: 15 residues. CDR1 and CDR2 (germline): SGHVS, FNYEAQ. The V end was cut by 1 base, the J end by 0 bases, with 10 bases between. This chain's CDR3 is CASSLGAGRSYEQYF. CDR3 nucleotides: TGTGCCAGCAGCTTAGGAGCGGGTCGCTCCTACGAGCAGTACTTC.

The rearrangement uses TRBV7-2 and TRBJ1-1; perhaps TRBD1 as D (6 bases). V was clipped by 1 base and J by 5 bases, with 20 bases between them. From germline, CDR1 is SGHTA and CDR2 FQGNSA. CDR3 length equals 17 residues. The CDR3 nucleotides read TGTGCCAGCAGCTTAGAGGGGGGGGGGTATTGGAAGACTGAAGCTTTCTTT. The encoded protein is CASSLEGGGYWKTEAFF.

This clonotype occurred a few times. Here the CDR3 DNA reads TGTGCCAGCAGTGAGGGCGATTCCCCCGAGGAAGGCTACACCTTC. This codes for CASSEGDSPEEGYTF. V usage is TRBV25-1 and J usage is TRBJ1-2; D is unclear. Trimming removed 3 bases from V and 8 bases from J, with 19 bases in between. CDR1 and CDR2 (germline): MGHDK, SYGVNS. The CDR3 contains 15 residues.

This clonotype has at least ten counts. V is TRBV7-2 and J is TRBJ2-3; TRBD1 matches at 7 bases. The CDR3 sequence is 15 residues long. Germline values: CDR1 SGHTA, CDR2 FQGNSA. With 2 bases clipped from V and 2 bases from J, the junction kept 4 bases outside the gene matches. Written as DNA, the CDR3 is TGTGCCAGCAGCTTACGAACAGGGGCCACAGATACGCAGTATTTT. Encoded protein: CASSLRTGATDTQYF.

This clonotype was counted a few times. The chain is built from TRBV7-9 and TRBJ1-6; a possible D gene is TRBD1 (6 bases). The V end lost 5 bases, the J end lost 0 bases, and 11 bases lay between the germline ends. Germline CDR1 reads SEHNR; CDR2 reads FQNEAQ (reference sequence). The CDR3 contains 16 residues. CDR3 DNA sequence: TGTGCCAGCAGCCGCTGGGACATCTCCTATAATTCACCCCTCCACTTT. Translating gives CASSRWDISYNSPLHF.

This chain uses TRBV20-1 with TRBJ2-1; the D gene could be TRBD1 or TRBD2 (5 bases each). CDR3 length: 13 amino acids. Germline assignment: CDR1 DFQATT and CDR2 SNEGSKA (reference sequence). V lost 0 bases and J 9 bases, leaving 12 bases between the germline ends. CDR3 sequence reads: CSARDTGRGEQFF. The DNA of the CDR3 is TGCAGTGCTAGAGATACGGGACGAGGTGAGCAGTTCTTC.

V and J are TRBV6-5 and TRBJ2-7; possible D gene TRBD2, 5 bases. CDR1 and CDR2 from the germline V gene are MNHEY and SVGAGI. The length of the CDR3 is 11 residues. V lost 6 bases to trimming and J lost 4 bases, with 7 bases between them. This chain's CDR3 is CASRTTYEQYF. CDR3 nucleotides: TGTGCCAGCAGGACTACTTACGAGCAGTACTTC.

This clonotype was recorded many times. V is TRBV7-2 and J is TRBJ2-5; 8 nucleotides align to TRBD2. This CDR3 region has 15 residues. In germline, CDR1 is SGHTA, CDR2 FQGNSA. Trimming cost V 5 bases and J 4 bases; bases outside gene matches: 9. In DNA form, the CDR3 reads TGTGCCAGCAGCCCCCTAGCGGGTAAACTAGAGACCCAGTACTTC. Translated, it gives CASSPLAGKLETQYF.

This chain connects TRBV25-1 to TRBJ2-4; TRBD1 matches at 9 bases. The CDR3 contains 15 residues. J was trimmed by 5 bases and V by 5 bases; bases with no gene match: 7. In germline, CDR1 is MGHDK, CDR2 SYGVNS. The chain's CDR3 is CASSPRTGDENIQYF. DNA of the CDR3: TGTGCCAGCAGTCCTCGGACAGGGGACGAAAACATTCAGTACTTC.

This clonotype was seen just once. Possible read error: a much larger clone is one base away. The rearrangement links TRBV7-8 to TRBJ1-5; a possible D gene is TRBD1 (6 bases). The CDR3 contains 16 residues. Germline CDR1 reads SGHVS; CDR2 reads FQNEAQ. Trimming stripped 1 base from V and 2 bases from J, with 12 bases between. CDR3 bases: TGTGCCAGCAGCTTAGGACAGGTTGGTCGCAATCAGCCCCAGCATTTT. Protein: CASSLGQVGRNQPQHF.